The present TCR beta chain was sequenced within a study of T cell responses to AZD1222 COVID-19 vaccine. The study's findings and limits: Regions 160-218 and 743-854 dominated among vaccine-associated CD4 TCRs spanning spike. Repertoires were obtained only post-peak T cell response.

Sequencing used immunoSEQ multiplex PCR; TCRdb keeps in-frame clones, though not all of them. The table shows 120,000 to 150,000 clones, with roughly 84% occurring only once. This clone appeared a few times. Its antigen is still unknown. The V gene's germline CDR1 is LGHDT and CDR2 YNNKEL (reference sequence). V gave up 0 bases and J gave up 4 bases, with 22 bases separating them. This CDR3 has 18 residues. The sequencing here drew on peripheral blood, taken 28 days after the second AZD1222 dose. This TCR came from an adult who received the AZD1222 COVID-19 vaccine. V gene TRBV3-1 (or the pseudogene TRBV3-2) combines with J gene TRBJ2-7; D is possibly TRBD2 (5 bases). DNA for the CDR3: TGTGCCAGCAGCCAAGAATCTAGCATGCGGGCAATACCTTACGAGCAGTACTTC. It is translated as CASSQESSMRAIPYEQYF.